The rows below give T cell receptor beta chains drawn from one sample of a study of blood T cell repertoires in COVID-19. Here immunoSEQ multiplex PCR was the method, and the copy in TCRdb shows in-frame clones only, minus some. The table has 350,000 to 450,000 clones, around 89% seen once. The source material was peripheral blood. The receptors here all came from a woman in her forties with COVID-19, enrolled during active disease. CDR3s include the opening cysteine and the closing phenylalanine or tryptophan. The D gene is left open where the match is weak. Some rows mark clone size as missing; the rest say once, few, many or name a class of expanded clone.

V gene	D gene	J gene	clone size	CDR3 protein	CDR3 DNA
TRBV27	-	TRBJ2-2	-	CASSSMRTGELFF	TGTGCCAGCAGTTCCATGAGAACCGGGGAGCTGTTTTTT
TRBV2	-	TRBJ1-5	-	CASSEAGGQPQHF	TGTGCCAGCAGTGAAGCGGGGGGTCAGCCCCAGCATTTT
TRBV2	-	TRBJ1-1	-	CASSASTQMNTEAFF	TGTGCCAGCAGTGCCTCGACACAGATGAACACTGAAGCTTTCTTT
TRBV7-2	TRBD2	TRBJ2-7	few	CASSLAGRLAGVQYF	TGTGCCAGCAGCTTAGCGGGGCGTCTAGCGGGGGTACAGTACTTC
TRBV19	-	TRBJ1-5	-	CASSTGVNQPQHF	TGTGCCAGTAGTACGGGGGTTAATCAGCCCCAGCATTTT
TRBV7-2	TRBD1	TRBJ1-2	-	CASSWKGADYTF	TGTGCCAGCAGTTGGAAGGGGGCGGACTACACCTTC
TRBV7-2	-	TRBJ1-4	-	CASSGGSANEKLFF	TGTGCCAGCAGTGGGGGCAGCGCTAATGAAAAACTGTTTTTT
TRBV5-5	-	TRBJ2-1	-	CASSSSGTYNEQFF	TGTGCCAGCAGCTCGTCAGGGACTTACAATGAGCAGTTCTTC
TRBV6-5	TRBD1	TRBJ1-6	-	CASSPGQRTSPLHF	TGTGCCAGCAGTCCGGGACAGAGGACATCACCCCTCCACTTT
TRBV19	TRBD1	TRBJ2-3	-	CASSIADRGRDTQYF	TGTGCCAGTAGTATAGCCGACAGGGGGCGAGATACGCAGTATTTT
TRBV19	TRBD2	TRBJ2-3	-	CASSFLAGGATDTQYF	TGTGCCAGTAGTTTTCTGGCGGGAGGTGCAACAGATACGCAGTATTTT
TRBV5-1	-	TRBJ1-1	-	CASSGAPAVDTEAFF	TGCGCCAGCAGCGGCGCCCCCGCGGTGGACACTGAAGCTTTCTTT
TRBV6-1	TRBD1	TRBJ2-1	-	CASSEWGQGTSLNFDEQFF	TGTGCCAGCAGTGAATGGGGACAGGGCACCTCACTAAACTTTGATGAGCAGTTCTTC
TRBV18	-	TRBJ1-1	-	CASSLRPGTGGMNTEAFF	TGTGCCAGCTCCCTTCGACCCGGGACGGGGGGTATGAACACTGAAGCTTTCTTT
TRBV2	TRBD1	TRBJ1-3	-	CASSERGTASLSGNTIYF	TGTGCCAGCAGTGAACGGGGGACAGCTTCCCTCTCTGGAAACACCATATATTTT
TRBV15	-	TRBJ1-3	-	CATSPGGTGNTIYF	TGTGCCACCAGTCCGGGGGGGACCGGAAACACCATATATTTT
TRBV6-1	TRBD2	TRBJ2-1	-	CASSALAGGLEVNSYNEQFF	TGTGCCAGCAGTGCCTTAGCGGGGGGGCTGGAGGTCAATTCCTACAATGAGCAGTTCTTC